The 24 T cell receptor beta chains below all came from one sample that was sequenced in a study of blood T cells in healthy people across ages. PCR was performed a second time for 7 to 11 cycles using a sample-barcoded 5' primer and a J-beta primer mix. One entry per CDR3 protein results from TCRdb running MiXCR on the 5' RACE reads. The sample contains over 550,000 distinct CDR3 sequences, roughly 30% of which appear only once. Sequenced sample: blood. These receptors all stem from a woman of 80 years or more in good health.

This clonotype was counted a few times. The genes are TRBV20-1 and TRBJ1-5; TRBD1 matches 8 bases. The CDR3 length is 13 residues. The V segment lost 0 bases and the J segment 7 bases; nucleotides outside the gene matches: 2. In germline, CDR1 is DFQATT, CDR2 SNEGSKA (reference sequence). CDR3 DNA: TGCAGTGCTAGAGAGGACAGGGCACAGCCCCAGCATTTT. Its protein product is CSAREDRAQPQHF.

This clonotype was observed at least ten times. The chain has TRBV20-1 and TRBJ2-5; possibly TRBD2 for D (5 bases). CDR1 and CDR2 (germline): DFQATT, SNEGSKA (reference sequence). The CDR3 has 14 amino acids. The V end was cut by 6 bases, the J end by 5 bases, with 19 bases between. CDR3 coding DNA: TGCAGTGCCCTCATCCCCCCCCGCGGGGAGACCCAGTACTTC. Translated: CSALIPPRGETQYF.

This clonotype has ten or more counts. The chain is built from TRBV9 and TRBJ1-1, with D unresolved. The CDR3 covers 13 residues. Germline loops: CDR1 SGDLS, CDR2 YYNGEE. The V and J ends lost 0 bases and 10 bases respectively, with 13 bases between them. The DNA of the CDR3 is TGTGCCAGCAGCGTAGCGGGTACCACGGGAGCTTTCTTT. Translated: CASSVAGTTGAFF.

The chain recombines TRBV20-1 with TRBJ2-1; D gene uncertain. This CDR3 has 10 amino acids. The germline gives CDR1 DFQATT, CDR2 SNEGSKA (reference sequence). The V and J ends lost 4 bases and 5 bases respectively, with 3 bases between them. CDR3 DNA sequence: TGCAGTGCTAACGACAATGAGCAGTTCTTC. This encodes CSANDNEQFF.

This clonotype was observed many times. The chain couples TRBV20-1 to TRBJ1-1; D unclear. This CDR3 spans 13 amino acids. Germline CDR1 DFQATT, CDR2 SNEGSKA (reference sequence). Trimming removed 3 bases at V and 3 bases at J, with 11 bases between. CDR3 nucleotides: TGCAGTGCTAGGGACGGACGATACACTGAAGCTTTCTTT. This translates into CSARDGRYTEAFF.

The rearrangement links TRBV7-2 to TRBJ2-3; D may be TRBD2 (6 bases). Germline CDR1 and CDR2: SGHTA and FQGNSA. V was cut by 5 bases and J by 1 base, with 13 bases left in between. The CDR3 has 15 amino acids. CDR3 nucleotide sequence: TGTGCCAGCAGCCAAGTTAGGAGGGGCACAGATACGCAGTATTTT. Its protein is CASSQVRRGTDTQYF.

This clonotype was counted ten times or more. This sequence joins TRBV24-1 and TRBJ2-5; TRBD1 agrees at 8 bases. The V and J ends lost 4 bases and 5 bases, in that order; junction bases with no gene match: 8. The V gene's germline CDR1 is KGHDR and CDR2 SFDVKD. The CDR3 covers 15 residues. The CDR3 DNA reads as TGTGCCACCAGTGAGGGGACAGGTCCGAGGGAGACCCAGTACTTC. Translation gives CATSEGTGPRETQYF.

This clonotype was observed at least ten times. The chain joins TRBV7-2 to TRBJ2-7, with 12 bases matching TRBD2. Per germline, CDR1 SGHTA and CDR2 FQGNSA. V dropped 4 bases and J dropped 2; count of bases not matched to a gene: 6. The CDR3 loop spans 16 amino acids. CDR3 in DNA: TGTGCCAGCAGCTCTGCACCTAGCGGGGGGGCCTACGAGCAGTACTTC. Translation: CASSSAPSGGAYEQYF. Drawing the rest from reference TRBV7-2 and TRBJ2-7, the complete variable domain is GAGVSQSPSNKVTEKGKDVELRCDPISGHTALYWYRQSLGQGLEFLIYFQGNSAPDKSGLPSDRFSAERTGGSVSTLTIQRTQQEDSAVYLCASSSAPSGGAYEQYFGPGTRLTVT.

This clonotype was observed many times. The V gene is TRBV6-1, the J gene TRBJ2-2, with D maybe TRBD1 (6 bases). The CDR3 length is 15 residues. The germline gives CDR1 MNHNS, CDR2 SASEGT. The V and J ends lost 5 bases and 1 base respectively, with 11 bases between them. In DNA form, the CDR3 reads TGTGCCAGCAGTATTCGGACAGTGAACACCGGGGAGCTGTTTTTT. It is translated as CASSIRTVNTGELFF.

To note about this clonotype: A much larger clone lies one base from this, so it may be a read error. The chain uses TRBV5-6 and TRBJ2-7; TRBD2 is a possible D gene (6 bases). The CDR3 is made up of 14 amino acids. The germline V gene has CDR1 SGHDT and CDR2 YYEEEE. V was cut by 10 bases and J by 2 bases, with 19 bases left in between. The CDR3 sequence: CAGNPGGTAYEQYF. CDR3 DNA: TGTGCCGGCAACCCGGGTGGGACTGCCTACGAGCAGTACTTC.

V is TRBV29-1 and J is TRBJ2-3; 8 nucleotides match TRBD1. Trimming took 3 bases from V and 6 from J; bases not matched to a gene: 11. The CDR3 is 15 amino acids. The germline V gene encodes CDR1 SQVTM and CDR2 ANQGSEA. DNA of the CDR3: TGCAGCGTTGAGGGGGCAGGGGGCAGGTCGGATACGCAGTATTTT. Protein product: CSVEGAGGRSDTQYF.

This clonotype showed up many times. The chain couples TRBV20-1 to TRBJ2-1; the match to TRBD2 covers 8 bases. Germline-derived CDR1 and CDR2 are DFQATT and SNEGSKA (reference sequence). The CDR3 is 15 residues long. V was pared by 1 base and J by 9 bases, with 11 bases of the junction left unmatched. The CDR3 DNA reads TGCAGTGCTAGAGGCACCAGCGGGGGTAACGTTGAGCAGTTCTTC. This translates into CSARGTSGGNVEQFF.

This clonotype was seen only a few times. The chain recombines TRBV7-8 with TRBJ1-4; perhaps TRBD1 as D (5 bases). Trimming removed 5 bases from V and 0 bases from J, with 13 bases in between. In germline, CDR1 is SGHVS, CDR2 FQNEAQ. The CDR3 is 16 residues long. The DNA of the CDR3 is TGTGCCAGCAGCCAGGGACGTCTTGCAACTAATGAAAAACTGTTTTTT. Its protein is CASSQGRLATNEKLFF.

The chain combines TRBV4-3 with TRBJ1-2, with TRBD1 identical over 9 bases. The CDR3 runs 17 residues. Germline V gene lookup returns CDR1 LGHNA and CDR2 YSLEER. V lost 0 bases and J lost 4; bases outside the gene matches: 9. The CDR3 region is CASSQERGQGTPYGYTF. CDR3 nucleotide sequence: TGCGCCAGCAGCCAAGAAAGGGGACAGGGAACCCCCTATGGCTACACCTTC.

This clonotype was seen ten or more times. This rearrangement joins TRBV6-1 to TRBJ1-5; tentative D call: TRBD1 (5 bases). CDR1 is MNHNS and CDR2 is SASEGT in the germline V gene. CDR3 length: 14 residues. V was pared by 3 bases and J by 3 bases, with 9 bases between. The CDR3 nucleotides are TGTGCCAGCAGTGAGATTGGGGCCAATCAGCCCCAGCATTTT. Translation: CASSEIGANQPQHF.

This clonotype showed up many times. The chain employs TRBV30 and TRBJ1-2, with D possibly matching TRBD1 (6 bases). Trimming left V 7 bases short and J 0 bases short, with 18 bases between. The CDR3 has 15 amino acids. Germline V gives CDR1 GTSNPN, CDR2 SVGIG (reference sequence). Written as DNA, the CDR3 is TGTGCCTACAAAGTGGGGGGGCCAGCTAACTATGGCTACACCTTC. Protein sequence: CAYKVGGPANYGYTF.

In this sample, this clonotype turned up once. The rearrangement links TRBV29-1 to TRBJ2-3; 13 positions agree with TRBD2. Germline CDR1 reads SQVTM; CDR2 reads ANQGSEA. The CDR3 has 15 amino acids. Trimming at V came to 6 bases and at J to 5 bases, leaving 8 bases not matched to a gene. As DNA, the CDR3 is TGCAGCGTGGTCGGACTAGCGGGGGACTTAGATACGCAGTATTTT. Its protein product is CSVVGLAGDLDTQYF.

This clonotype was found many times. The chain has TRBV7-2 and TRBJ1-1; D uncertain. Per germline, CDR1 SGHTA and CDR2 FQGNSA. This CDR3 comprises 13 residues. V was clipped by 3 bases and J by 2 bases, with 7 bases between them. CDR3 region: CASSFRGNTEAFF. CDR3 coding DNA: TGTGCCAGCAGCTTCCGGGGAAACACTGAAGCTTTCTTT.

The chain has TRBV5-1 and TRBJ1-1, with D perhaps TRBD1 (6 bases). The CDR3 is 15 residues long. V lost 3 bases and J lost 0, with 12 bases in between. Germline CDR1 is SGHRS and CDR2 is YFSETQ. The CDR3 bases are TGCGCCAGCAGCTGGGGGGGCGGTTTGAACACTGAAGCTTTCTTT. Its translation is CASSWGGGLNTEAFF.

The CDR3 loop reads CASSWIGAGELFF. CDR3 in DNA: TGCGCCAGCAGTTGGATCGGGGCCGGGGAGCTGTTTTTT. The genes are TRBV5-1 and TRBJ2-2; weak D call: TRBD2 (5 bases). In germline, CDR1 is SGHRS, CDR2 YFSETQ. CDR3 size: 13 residues. Trimming left V 5 bases short and J 6 bases short, with 11 bases between. The full variable domain, its missing parts supplied by reference TRBV5-1 and TRBJ2-2, is KAGVTQTPRYLIKTRGQQVTLSCSPISGHRSVSWYQQTPGQGLQFLFEYFSETQRNKGNFPGRFSGRQFSNSRSEMNVSTLELGDSALYLCASSWIGAGELFFGEGSRLTVL.

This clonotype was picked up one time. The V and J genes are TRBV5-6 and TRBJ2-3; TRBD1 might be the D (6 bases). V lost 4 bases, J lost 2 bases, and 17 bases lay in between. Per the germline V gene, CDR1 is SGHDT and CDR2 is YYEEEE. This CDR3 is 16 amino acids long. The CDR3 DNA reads TGTGCCAGCAGCCAATACAGGGTTTCTAACACAGATACGCAGTATTTT. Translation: CASSQYRVSNTDTQYF.

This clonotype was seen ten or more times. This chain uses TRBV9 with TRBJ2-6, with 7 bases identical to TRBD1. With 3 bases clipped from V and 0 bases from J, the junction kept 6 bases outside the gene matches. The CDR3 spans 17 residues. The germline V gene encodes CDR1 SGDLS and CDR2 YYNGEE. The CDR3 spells CASSAGTAVSGANVLTF. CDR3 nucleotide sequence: TGTGCCAGCAGCGCTGGGACAGCCGTCTCTGGGGCCAACGTCCTGACTTTC.

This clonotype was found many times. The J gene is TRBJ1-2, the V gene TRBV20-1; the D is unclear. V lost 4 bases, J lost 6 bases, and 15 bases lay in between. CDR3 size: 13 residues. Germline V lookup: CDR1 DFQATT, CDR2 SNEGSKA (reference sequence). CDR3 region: CSANLLSGDGYTF. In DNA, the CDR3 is TGCAGTGCTAATCTCCTCTCCGGGGATGGCTACACCTTC.

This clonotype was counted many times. The CDR3 sequence is CASSTRQGRWSNQPQHF. The DNA of the CDR3 is TGTGCCAGCAGTACACGACAGGGCCGCTGGAGCAATCAGCCCCAGCATTTT. The genes are TRBV28 and TRBJ1-5; 7 bases align to TRBD1. The CDR3 sequence is 17 residues long. V dropped 5 bases and J dropped 1; count of bases not matched to a gene: 11. The germline V gene encodes CDR1 MDHEN and CDR2 SYDVKM.